Listed below are T cell receptor beta chains from one sample, sequenced in a study of blood T cells in healthy people across ages. TCRdb reanalysed the 5' RACE reads using MiXCR and keeps one entry per CDR3 protein. Among around 800,000 distinct CDR3 sequences listed, about 45% were seen once. The sample comprised blood. These receptor sequences come from a man older than 75 in good health. Each CDR3 is given with its conserved first and last residue. D genes are given only for firm matches. Size is stated for part of the rows, as once, few or many counts, or as a class when the clone is expanded.

v_call	d_call	clone_size	j_call	cdr3_aa	cdr3_nt
TRBV7-9	TRBD2	once	TRBJ2-1	CASSLNAGGPKYEQFF	TGTGCCAGCAGCTTAAACGCGGGAGGGCCGAAATATGAGCAGTTCTTC
TRBV12-3/TRBV12-4	TRBD1	few	TRBJ1-2	CASSFSSGGHGYTF	TGTGCCAGCAGTTTCAGTTCAGGGGGCCACGGCTACACCTTC
TRBV20-1	.	.	TRBJ2-3	CSARDGFASTDTQYF	TGCAGTGCTAGAGATGGGTTCGCTAGCACAGATACGCAGTATTTT
TRBV27	TRBD2	.	TRBJ2-5	CASSEMLAGAETQYF	TGTGCCAGCAGTGAAATGCTAGCGGGAGCTGAGACCCAGTACTTC
TRBV4-3	TRBD2	.	TRBJ2-1	CASSQGPGLVYNEQFF	TGCGCCAGCAGCCAAGGCCCGGGACTAGTTTACAATGAGCAGTTCTTC
TRBV12-3/TRBV12-4	.	few	TRBJ2-7	CASSITGPRTYEQYF	TGTGCCAGCAGCATAACCGGGCCCCGCACCTACGAGCAGTACTTC
TRBV7-3	.	.	TRBJ2-1	CASSLSGLSANEQFF	TGTGCCAGCAGCTTGTCGGGTCTATCGGCCAATGAGCAGTTCTTC
TRBV12-3/TRBV12-4	.	few	TRBJ2-5	CASRRDRAETQYF	TGTGCCAGTCGGCGGGATCGGGCTGAGACCCAGTACTTC
TRBV7-2	TRBD2	.	TRBJ2-3	CASGLSGGPGDTQYF	TGTGCCAGCGGCTTAAGCGGGGGACCGGGAGATACGCAGTATTTT
TRBV29-1	TRBD1	.	TRBJ2-2	CSARTGSTGELFF	TGCAGCGCGAGGACAGGGAGCACCGGGGAGCTGTTTTTT
TRBV3-1	.	few	TRBJ2-1	CTSSQHTSVSYNEQFF	TGTACCAGCAGCCAACATACTAGTGTATCCTACAATGAGCAGTTCTTC
TRBV4-3	TRBD2	.	TRBJ2-1	CASSQAGLAGGGEQFF	TGCGCCAGCAGCCAAGCGGGACTAGCGGGAGGGGGTGAGCAGTTCTTC
TRBV7-9	.	few	TRBJ1-1	CASSLYVGGTEAFF	TGTGCCAGCAGCTTATATGTAGGGGGCACTGAAGCTTTCTTT
TRBV6-5	.	.	TRBJ2-1	CTSTRGPYNEQFF	TGTACCAGCACCAGGGGACCCTACAATGAGCAGTTCTTC
TRBV28	TRBD2	.	TRBJ2-7	CASSLPGLAGSYEQYF	TGTGCCAGCAGTTTACCTGGACTAGCGGGTTCCTACGAGCAGTACTTC
TRBV12-3/TRBV12-4	TRBD1	many	TRBJ2-6	CASSLTTGSSGANVLTF	TGTGCCAGCAGTTTGACGACAGGGTCATCTGGGGCCAACGTCCTGACTTTC
TRBV27	.	few	TRBJ2-7	CASSLSLRGEQYF	TGTGCCAGCAGTTTATCGTTGCGTGGCGAGCAGTACTTC
TRBV2	TRBD1	.	TRBJ2-3	CADRDRGTGRAPDTQYF	TGTGCAGATAGGGACAGGGGGACCGGGAGGGCCCCAGATACGCAGTATTTT
TRBV3-1	TRBD1	few	TRBJ1-4	CASRPRGPNEKLFF	TGTGCCAGCAGGCCCAGGGGGCCGAATGAAAAACTGTTTTTT
TRBV5-1	TRBD2	once	TRBJ2-1	CASRAGTSGRIDEQFF	TGCGCCAGCAGGGCCGGGACTAGCGGGAGGATCGATGAGCAGTTCTTC